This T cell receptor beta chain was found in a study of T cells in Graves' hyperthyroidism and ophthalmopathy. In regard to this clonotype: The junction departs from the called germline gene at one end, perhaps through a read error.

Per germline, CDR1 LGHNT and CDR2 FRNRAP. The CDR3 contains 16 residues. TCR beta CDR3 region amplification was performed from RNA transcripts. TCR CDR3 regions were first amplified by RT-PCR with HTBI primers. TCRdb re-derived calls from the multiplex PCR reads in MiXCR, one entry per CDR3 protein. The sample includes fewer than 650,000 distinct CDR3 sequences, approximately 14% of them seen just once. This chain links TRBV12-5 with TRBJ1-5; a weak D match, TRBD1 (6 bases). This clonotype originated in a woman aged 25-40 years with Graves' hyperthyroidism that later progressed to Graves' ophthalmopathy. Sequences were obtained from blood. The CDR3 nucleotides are TGTGCTAATGGTTTAAACCAGGGAGGGGGAAATCAGGCCCAGCATTTT. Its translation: CANGLNQGGGNQAQHF. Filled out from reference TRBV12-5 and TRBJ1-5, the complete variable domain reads DARVTQTPRHKVTEMGQEVTMRCQPILGHNTVFWYRQTMMQGLELLAYFRNRAPLDDSGMPKDRFSAEMPDATLATLKIQPSEPRDSAVYFCANGLNQGGGNQAQHFGDGTRLSIL.